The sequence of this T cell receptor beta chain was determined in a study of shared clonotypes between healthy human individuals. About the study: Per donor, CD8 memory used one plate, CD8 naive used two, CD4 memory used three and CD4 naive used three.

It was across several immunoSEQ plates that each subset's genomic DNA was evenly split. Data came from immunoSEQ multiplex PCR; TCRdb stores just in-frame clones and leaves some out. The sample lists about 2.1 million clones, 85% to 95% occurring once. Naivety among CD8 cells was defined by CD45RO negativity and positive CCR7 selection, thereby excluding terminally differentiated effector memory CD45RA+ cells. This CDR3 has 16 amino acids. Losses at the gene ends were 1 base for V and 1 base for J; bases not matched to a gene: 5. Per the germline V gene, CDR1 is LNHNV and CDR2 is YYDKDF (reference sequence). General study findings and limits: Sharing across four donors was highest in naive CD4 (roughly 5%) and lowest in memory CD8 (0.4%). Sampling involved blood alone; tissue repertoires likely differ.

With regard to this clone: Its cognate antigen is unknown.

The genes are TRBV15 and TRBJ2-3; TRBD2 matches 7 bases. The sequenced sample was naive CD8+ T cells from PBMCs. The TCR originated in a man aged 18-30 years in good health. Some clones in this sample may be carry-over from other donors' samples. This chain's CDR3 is CATSRGASGGTDTQYF. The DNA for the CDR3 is TGTGCCACCAGCAGAGGGGCTAGCGGAGGCACAGATACGCAGTATTTT.